This is a list of T cell receptor beta chains from one sample in a study of T-cell memory formation after mild COVID-19. A single record per CDR3 protein comes from TCRdb applying MiXCR to the 5' RACE reads. Of 430,000 or so distinct CDR3 sequences listed, around 25% were seen once; the top ten hold around 12%. The sequenced sample consisted of PBMCs or a T cell subset sorted from them (not recorded which). Source of these receptors: an adult woman who had mild COVID-19 (a few samples of this study predate the infection). Cell type and time point are not known. CDR3s include the opening cysteine and the closing phenylalanine or tryptophan.

v_gene	len	j_gene	CDR3aa
TRBV6-2/TRBV6-3	14	TRBJ2-1	CASGIRDSHNEQFF
TRBV20-1	16	TRBJ1-6	CSASRDSRPGGSPLHF
TRBV29-1	14	TRBJ2-2	CSGARAGVDGELFF
TRBV15	20	TRBJ1-1	CATSSYPDAGESIWSTEAFF
TRBV6-5	17	TRBJ2-6	CASSTRDRGAGANVLTF
TRBV10-3	12	TRBJ2-3	CALGLAGDTQYF
TRBV2	14	TRBJ2-7	CASSEQGSVYEQYF
TRBV19	12	TRBJ2-7	CASSHREGEQYF
TRBV5-1	15	TRBJ1-3	CASSLDSNSGNTIYF
TRBV7-9	12	TRBJ2-7	CASSPRIYEQYF
TRBV15	15	TRBJ2-3	CATSTRHGNTDTQYF
TRBV7-2	15	TRBJ2-7	CASLPTSGSGYEQYF
TRBV20-1	12	TRBJ1-2	CSARASNYGYTF
TRBV6-1	14	TRBJ1-5	CASSATVVNQPQHF
TRBV3-1	15	TRBJ2-7	CASSQERGAPGEQYF